The 22 T cell receptor beta chains below come from one sample, sequenced in a study of breast tumors, draining lymph nodes, adjacent tissues. Axillary draining lymph nodes of breast cancer patients supplied the node samples. TCRdb re-analysed the multiplex PCR reads in MiXCR, keeping a single row per CDR3 protein. The sample yields under 350,000 distinct CDR3 sequences, roughly 31% seen once. Sample: axillary lymph node tissue. These receptors were obtained from a female donor with breast cancer. Some clones in this sample may be carry-over from other donors' samples.

The chain has TRBV11-2 and TRBJ1-1; a possible D gene is TRBD1 (5 bases). V gave up 5 bases and J gave up 1 base, with 11 bases separating them. This CDR3 region has 14 residues. Germline V gene sequence: CDR1 SGHAT, CDR2 FQNNGV. CDR3 residues: CASSAQGANTEAFF. CDR3 coding DNA: TGTGCCAGCAGCGCGCAAGGGGCGAACACTGAAGCTTTCTTT.

This clonotype was seen many times. V usage is TRBV19 and J usage is TRBJ2-3; the match to TRBD1 covers 10 bases. The CDR3 is 14 amino acids. Germline V CDR1 and CDR2: LNHDA, SQIVND (reference sequence). V lost 6 bases, J lost 3 bases, and 3 bases stayed unmatched. The CDR3 nucleotides read TGTGCCAGTAGGGACAGGGGGAGGACAGATACGCAGTATTTT. It is translated as CASRDRGRTDTQYF.

This clonotype was detected ten times or more. The genes are TRBV12-3 or TRBV12-4 and TRBJ2-7; 8 bases agree with TRBD1. This CDR3 comprises 17 residues. With V trimmed by 6 bases and J by 5 bases, 18 bases remained unmatched. The CDR3 region has the DNA TGTGCCAGCAGCACAACCTCCTGGACAGGGCCGTGGGACGAGCAGTACTTC. Encoded protein: CASSTTSWTGPWDEQYF.

For this clonotype: Here the CDR3 omits its conserved ending phenylalanine or tryptophan, so a read error is the likely source. The gene calls are TRBV7-2 and TRBJ2-7, with 9 nucleotides matching TRBD2. CDR1 and CDR2 (germline): SGHTA, FQGNSA. With V trimmed by 4 bases and J by 2 bases, 3 bases remained unmatched. This CDR3 is 14 amino acids long. The DNA of the CDR3 is TGTGCCAGCAGCTGTCTAGCGGGAACCTACGAGCAGTACCTC. Amino acids: CASSCLAGTYEQYL.

CDR3 bases: TGTGCCAGCAGCTTGGGCCCGGGAATCTACGAGCAGTACTTC. This gives the protein CASSLGPGIYEQYF. The V and J genes are TRBV25-1 and TRBJ2-7; possible D gene TRBD2, 5 bases. The CDR3 is 14 residues long. From germline, CDR1 is MGHDK and CDR2 SYGVNS. V lost 6 bases, J lost 3 bases, and 15 bases lay in between.

This clonotype was seen many times. The rearrangement joins TRBV3-1 to TRBJ2-3, with a tentative D call TRBD2 (5 bases). The CDR3 is 14 residues long. With 1 base removed from V and 6 bases from J, the gap between germline ends came to 11 bases. Germline assignment: CDR1 LGHDT and CDR2 YNNKEL (reference sequence). The chain's CDR3 is CASSQGSGLDTQYF. The CDR3 bases are TGTGCCAGCAGCCAAGGGTCGGGATTGGATACGCAGTATTTT.

The rearrangement uses TRBV6-4 and TRBJ1-3, with D tentatively TRBD1 (5 bases). The CDR3 is 21 amino acids. CDR1 is MRHNA and CDR2 is SNTAGT in the germline V gene. Trimming stripped 1 base from V and 1 base from J, with 26 bases between. CDR3 protein: CASSDYRFSRGGKGSGNTIYF. Here the CDR3 DNA reads TGTGCCAGCAGTGACTACCGCTTCTCAAGGGGAGGGAAAGGATCTGGAAACACCATATATTTT.

There are a few counts of this clonotype. Just one base apart from a much larger clone, this may be a read error. The chain is built from TRBV12-3 or TRBV12-4 and TRBJ2-2; D tentatively reads TRBD1 or TRBD2 (5 bases each). This CDR3 is built from 14 residues. The CDR3 reads CASRPPQDTGELVF. The CDR3 DNA sequence: TGTGCCAGCAGACCCCCCCAGGACACCGGGGAGCTGGTTTTT.

This chain connects TRBV20-1 to TRBJ2-4, with 7 bases aligning to TRBD1. Germline trimming cut 4 bases from V and 8 bases from J; bases unmatched to any gene: 14. Looked up from germline, CDR1 is DFQATT and CDR2 is SNEGSKA (reference sequence). This CDR3 comprises 15 residues. The CDR3 bases are TGCAGTGCTATCTTTCTAGGACAGGTTGGGGACATTCAGTACTTC. Residues: CSAIFLGQVGDIQYF.

This clonotype was seen repeatedly, ten times or more. The chain employs TRBV7-9 and TRBJ1-2; 9 nucleotides agree with TRBD1. J gave up 7 bases and V 1 base, and 10 bases lay outside the gene matches. The CDR3 extends over 16 amino acids. Germline assignment: CDR1 SEHNR and CDR2 FQNEAQ (reference sequence). Here the CDR3 DNA reads TGTGCCAGCAGCTTAGGACACGGACAGGGGTCCGGTGGCTACACCTTC. This gives the protein CASSLGHGQGSGGYTF.

Concerning this clonotype: This may come from a read error, since a much larger clone is one base off. The CDR3 does not close with the conserved phenylalanine or tryptophan, likely indicating a read error. The chain employs TRBV6-5 and TRBJ2-3, with D uncertain. The CDR3 runs to 14 residues. V was cut by 4 bases and J by 0 bases, with 8 bases left in between. Looked up from germline, CDR1 is MNHEY and CDR2 is SVGAGI. The CDR3 region has the DNA TGTGCCAGCAGTTTGCACTCCAGCACAGATACGCAGTATTCT. It encodes CASSLHSSTDTQYS.

This clonotype has more than one count but fewer than ten. The chain employs TRBV5-5 and TRBJ2-4, with D tentatively TRBD2 (5 bases). The germline V gene has CDR1 SGHKS and CDR2 YYEKEE (reference sequence). The V end lost 4 bases, the J end lost 9 bases, and 17 bases lay between the germline ends. The CDR3 runs to 14 residues. The CDR3 DNA reads TGTGCCAGCAGCGGAGACACGGGGAATGGCATTCAGTACTTC. Its translation: CASSGDTGNGIQYF.

With regard to this clonotype: The junction departs from germline at one end; a sequencing error may be responsible. Written as DNA, the CDR3 is TGCAGTGCCAGAGGCGGGAGTGTCTACACCTTC. Its protein product is CSARGGSVYTF. The chain uses TRBV20-1 and TRBJ1-2; no definite D call. The length of the CDR3 is 11 residues. Germline values: CDR1 DFQATT, CDR2 SNEGSKA (reference sequence).

This clonotype was seen more than once but under ten times. This may be a read error, as it is one base from a much larger clone. The rearrangement links TRBV19 to TRBJ1-5, with D possibly matching TRBD1 (6 bases). Germline-derived CDR1 and CDR2 are LNHDA and SQIVND (reference sequence). There are 14 residues in the CDR3. V was clipped by 5 bases and J by 5 bases, with 13 bases between them. This CDR3 is CASSAGQTDQPQHF. CDR3 bases: TGTGCCAGTAGTGCAGGACAGACGGATCAGCCCCAGCATTTT.

This clonotype was observed at least ten times. The chain joins TRBV19 to TRBJ2-2; D is unclear. Trimming pared 6 bases from V and 7 bases from J, leaving 15 bases between. The CDR3 loop spans 14 amino acids. Germline CDR1 LNHDA, CDR2 SQIVND (reference sequence). The CDR3 region is CASSPVPYGGELFF. CDR3 nucleotides: TGTGCCAGTAGCCCCGTACCTTACGGCGGGGAGCTGTTTTTT.

This clonotype appeared many times. The V call is TRBV11-2, the J call TRBJ2-5, with D possibly TRBD1 on 5 matching bases. Germline V gives CDR1 SGHAT, CDR2 FQNNGV. V was clipped by 3 bases and J by 5 bases, with 7 bases between them. CDR3 size: 12 residues. The CDR3 region has the DNA TGTGCCAGCAGCTTCTGGGGCGAGACCCAGTACTTC. Translation gives CASSFWGETQYF.

Note on this clonotype: A clone one base away is much larger, so this may be a read error. The chain is built from TRBV20-1 and TRBJ2-7; 8 nucleotides agree with TRBD1. Losses at the gene ends were 3 bases for V and 6 bases for J; bases not matched to a gene: 10. The germline gives CDR1 DFQATT, CDR2 SNEGSKA (reference sequence). This CDR3 is 14 amino acids long. CDR3 amino acids: CSASRQGTTSEQYF. CDR3 nucleotides: TGCAGTGCTAGCCGACAGGGGACAACCTCCGAGCAGTACTTC.

Of note for this clonotype: A much larger clone differs by one base, so this may be a read error. This chain uses TRBV7-9 with TRBJ2-1, with 7 bases fitting TRBD2. The CDR3 length is 16 residues. The V gene's germline CDR1 is SEHNR and CDR2 FQNEAQ (reference sequence). The CDR3: CASSPSGAGSCNEQFF. CDR3 sequence (DNA): TGTGCCAGCAGCCCGTCGGGAGCGGGATCCTGCAATGAGCAGTTCTTC.

A single count supports this clonotype. The V call is TRBV7-6, the J call TRBJ2-3; 14 bases align to TRBD2. Germline V gene lookup returns CDR1 SGHVS and CDR2 FNYEAQ. The V and J ends lost 1 base and 5 bases, in that order; junction bases with no gene match: 8. The length of the CDR3 is 18 residues. The CDR3 region has the DNA TGTGCCAGCAGCTTAGACCAAGGACTAGCGGGAGGAATAGATACGCAGTATTTT. Its protein is CASSLDQGLAGGIDTQYF.

There are many counts of this clonotype. The chain uses TRBV14 and TRBJ1-2; unclear D gene. Trimming took 1 base from V and 4 from J, leaving 10 bases between them. The CDR3 totals 14 residues. Germline CDR1 reads SGHDN; CDR2 reads FVKESK. The CDR3 sequence: CASSQGPRSYGYTF. CDR3 bases: TGTGCCAGCAGCCAAGGACCGCGAAGCTATGGCTACACCTTC. Full variable domain (outside the CDR3, taken from reference TRBV14 and TRBJ1-2): EAGVTQFPSHSVIEKGQTVTLRCDPISGHDNLYWYRRVMGKEIKFLLHFVKESKQDESGMPNNRFLAERTGGTYSTLKVQPAELEDSGVYFCASSQGPRSYGYTFGSGTRLTVV.

This clonotype has a count of ten or more. The rearrangement joins TRBV20-1 to TRBJ2-1, with 10 bases matching TRBD2. V lost 1 base to trimming and J lost 1 base; unmatched junction nucleotides: 7. Per germline, CDR1 DFQATT and CDR2 SNEGSKA (reference sequence). This CDR3 comprises 17 residues. This CDR3 is CSARVASGSPSYNEQFF. CDR3 DNA: TGCAGTGCTAGAGTAGCTAGCGGGAGTCCATCCTACAATGAGCAGTTCTTC.

As concerns this clonotype: A read error may explain this, as a much larger clone is one base away. Since no conserved phenylalanine or tryptophan closes the CDR3, a read error is the likely cause. The CDR3: CASSLIPGAYNEQFL. The CDR3 nucleotides are TGTGCCAGCAGCTTAATCCCTGGCGCATACAATGAGCAGTTCCTC. The chain joins TRBV7-9 to TRBJ2-1; D not resolved. V was pared by 2 bases and J by 4 bases, with 12 bases between. Germline CDR1 reads SEHNR; CDR2 reads FQNEAQ (reference sequence). CDR3 length: 15 residues.